One and the same sample provided the 9 T cell receptor beta chains below, sequenced in a study of somatic mutations in cytotoxic T cells in rheumatoid arthritis. Clones were sequenced by immunoSEQ multiplex PCR, and TCRdb holds only the in-frame ones, with some missing. The repertoire holds 9,500 to 15,000 clones, with roughly 80% as singletons. Source material: CD8+ T cells sorted from blood. These receptors were obtained from a woman aged 60 to 75 in good health.

The chain couples TRBV2 to TRBJ2-7; possibly TRBD1 for D (6 bases). This CDR3 is 14 amino acids long. Germline-derived CDR1 and CDR2 are SNHLY and FYNNEI. Trimming removed 7 bases from V and 7 bases from J, with 20 bases in between. Here the CDR3 DNA reads TGTGCCAGCAACCCAGCCTCGAACCAGGGGGAGCAGTACTTC. Encoded protein: CASNPASNQGEQYF.

J is TRBJ1-4 and V is TRBV19; 8 positions match TRBD1. In germline, CDR1 is LNHDA, CDR2 SQIVND (reference sequence). J gave up 6 bases and V 7 bases, and 7 bases lay outside the gene matches. The CDR3 is 14 amino acids. CDR3 bases: TGTGCCAGTACCGCCGGGACAGGTTATGAAAAACTGTTTTTT. Protein product: CASTAGTGYEKLFF.

Notes on this clone: Other DNA sequences of this sample code for an identical CDR3. The chain combines TRBV5-5 with TRBJ1-5; TRBD1 is a possible D gene (5 bases). The V end was cut by 0 bases, the J end by 0 bases, with 10 bases between. The CDR3 sequence is 16 residues long. Germline CDR1 is SGHKS and CDR2 is YYEKEE (reference sequence). The CDR3 loop is CASSLVGGDSNQPQHF. DNA of the CDR3: TGTGCCAGCAGCTTGGTGGGGGGGGATAGCAATCAGCCCCAGCATTTT.

With respect to this clone: Other DNA variants within this sample encode the same CDR3. The genes are TRBV9 and TRBJ2-3; D perhaps matches TRBD1 (6 bases). The CDR3 runs to 15 residues. V was clipped by 0 bases and J by 0 bases, with 8 bases between them. CDR1 is SGDLS and CDR2 is YYNGEE in the germline V gene. This CDR3 reads CASSVAGTSTDTQYF. In DNA, the CDR3 is TGTGCCAGCAGCGTAGCTGGGACAAGCACAGATACGCAGTATTTT.

This chain links TRBV27 with TRBJ1-2, with a tentative D call TRBD1 (6 bases). CDR1 and CDR2 (germline): MNHEY, SMNVEV (reference sequence). The CDR3 extends over 15 amino acids. V was cut by 4 bases and J by 4 bases, with 16 bases left in between. CDR3 residues: CASSSRTDRTYGYTF. The CDR3, as DNA: TGTGCCAGCAGTTCCCGAACTGACAGGACCTATGGCTACACCTTC.

The gene calls are TRBV7-2 and TRBJ1-1; no clear D. Deletions cut 5 bases from V and 1 base from J, with 14 bases between. CDR1 and CDR2 from the germline V gene are SGHTA and FQGNSA. The CDR3 totals 15 residues. The CDR3 DNA follows: TGTGCCAGCAGCCAAGTCCTGGCATCGAACACTGAAGCTTTCTTT. Protein sequence: CASSQVLASNTEAFF. Combining the CDR3 with reference TRBV7-2 and TRBJ1-1 gives the whole variable domain GAGVSQSPSNKVTEKGKDVELRCDPISGHTALYWYRQSLGQGLEFLIYFQGNSAPDKSGLPSDRFSAERTGGSVSTLTIQRTQQEDSAVYLCASSQVLASNTEAFFGQGTRLTVV.

This rearrangement joins TRBV10-2 to TRBJ2-3, with 7 bases fitting TRBD2. Per the germline V gene, CDR1 is WSHSY and CDR2 is SAAADI. The trim removed 2 bases at V and 2 bases at J, leaving 7 bases unmatched. This CDR3 comprises 16 residues. The CDR3 reads CASSERWGGNTDTQYF. Here the CDR3 DNA reads TGCGCCAGCAGTGAGCGGTGGGGGGGGAACACAGATACGCAGTATTTT.

The rearrangement links TRBV6-4 to TRBJ2-2; D remains unclear. V lost 0 bases and J 6 bases, leaving 8 bases between the germline ends. The CDR3 spans 14 residues. CDR1 is MRHNA and CDR2 is SNTAGT in the germline V gene. CDR3 DNA sequence: TGTGCCAGCAGTGACTCTGTAGCCGCCGGGGAGCTGTTTTTT. This translates into CASSDSVAAGELFF.

Regarding this clone: Other nucleotide sequences from this sample produce the same CDR3. The chain combines TRBV7-6 with TRBJ2-7; TRBD2 might be the D (6 bases). CDR1 is SGHVS and CDR2 is FNYEAQ in the germline V gene. Trimming left V 1 base short and J 9 bases short, with 16 bases between. This CDR3 has 14 residues. Written as DNA, the CDR3 is TGTGCCAGCAGCTTAGAGGGGACTTCTAAGGGGCAGTACTTC. This gives the protein CASSLEGTSKGQYF.